The rows below give T cell receptor beta chains drawn from one sample of a study of PD-L1 blockade in urothelial cancer. Sequencing used immunoSEQ multiplex PCR; TCRdb keeps in-frame clones, though not all of them. The table has roughly 90,000 clones, roughly 90% seen once. The source material was PBMCs, sampled around atezolizumab (anti-PD-L1) treatment. All receptors come from a woman of 80 years or more with urothelial cancer. The CDR3 runs from the conserved cysteine through the conserved F or W. Fields, in order: clone size, V gene, J gene, D gene, CDR3 length, CDR3 protein, CDR3 DNA. D genes are given only for firm matches. Not every row has a clone size; where given, it reads once, few, many or a size class.

>-|TRBV30|TRBJ1-4|TRBD1|11
CAWSRGTELFF
TGTGCCTGGAGCCGGGGGACAGAACTGTTTTTT
>-|TRBV4-2|TRBJ2-7|TRBD2|19
CASSQEPLAGWQSSYEQYF
TGTGCCAGCAGCCAAGAACCTCTAGCGGGCTGGCAAAGCTCCTACGAGCAGTACTTC
>once|TRBV5-1|TRBJ2-4|TRBD2|21
CASSSTGTRNRGEIAKNIQYF
TGCGCCAGCAGCTCCACCGGGACTAGAAACCGGGGGGAGATAGCCAAAAACATTCAGTACTTC
>-|TRBV15|TRBJ2-7|-|13
CATGQGGAYEQYF
TGTGCCACAGGGCAGGGGGGAGCCTACGAGCAGTACTTC
>-|TRBV5-1|TRBJ2-1|-|14
CASSLGGSYNEQFF
TGCGCCAGCAGCTTGGGAGGATCTTACAATGAGCAGTTCTTC
>-|TRBV5-6|TRBJ1-4|-|18
CASSLDGARWGGNEKLFF
TGTGCCAGCAGCTTGGACGGGGCCCGCTGGGGAGGTAATGAAAAACTGTTTTTT
>-|TRBV30|TRBJ1-3|TRBD1|19
CAWRYRDRGRQSSGNTIYF
TGTGCCTGGAGATACCGGGACAGGGGGCGTCAAAGCTCTGGAAACACCATATATTTT
>-|TRBV5-4|TRBJ2-1|-|16
CASTAGAARSYNEQFF
TGTGCCAGCACCGCTGGGGCCGCGAGATCCTACAATGAGCAGTTCTTC
>-|TRBV6-5|TRBJ1-2|TRBD1|15
CASRPPGQGGRGYTF
TGTGCCAGCAGGCCCCCGGGACAGGGAGGTAGGGGCTACACCTTC
>-|TRBV10-3|TRBJ1-4|TRBD1|15
CAISFDRDSREKLFF
TGTGCCATCAGTTTCGACAGGGATTCGCGTGAAAAACTGTTTTTT
>-|TRBV19|TRBJ2-2|TRBD2|17
CASSTILAGGPTGELFF
TGTGCCAGTAGCACCATACTAGCGGGAGGGCCGACCGGGGAGCTGTTTTTT
>-|TRBV27|TRBJ1-1|-|13
CASRLTGNTEAFF
TGTGCCAGCAGACTCACAGGAAACACTGAAGCTTTCTTT
>few|TRBV27|TRBJ2-3|TRBD1|16
CASSPSQGADTDTQYF
TGTGCCAGCAGTCCCTCACAGGGGGCGGACACAGATACGCAGTATTTT
>-|TRBV19|TRBJ2-2|-|16
CASSIGVPQNTGELFF
TGTGCCAGTAGTATTGGAGTACCCCAGAACACCGGGGAGCTGTTTTTT
>-|TRBV5-1|TRBJ1-1|-|16
CASSLVYGRVGTEAFF
TGCGCCAGCAGCTTGGTTTATGGCAGGGTAGGCACTGAAGCTTTCTTT
>-|TRBV28|TRBJ1-1|-|15
CASSPRQKLNTEAFF
TGTGCCAGCAGTCCACGACAGAAGTTGAACACTGAAGCTTTCTTT
>-|TRBV19|TRBJ1-1|-|18
CASSIVAGADSRGTEAFF
TGTGCCAGTAGTATAGTAGCAGGGGCGGACTCCAGGGGCACTGAAGCTTTCTTT
>-|TRBV6-5|TRBJ1-5|-|13
CASRVRVSQPQHF
TGTGCCAGCAGGGTACGGGTGAGTCAGCCCCAGCATTTT
>-|TRBV6-1|TRBJ1-2|TRBD1|15
CASSGGTGAYYGYTF
TGTGCCAGCAGTGGGGGAACAGGGGCCTACTATGGCTACACCTTC
>-|TRBV2|TRBJ1-5|TRBD1|13
CASRGQGAEPQHF
TGTGCCAGCAGGGGCCAGGGGGCTGAGCCCCAGCATTTT
>-|TRBV2|TRBJ2-7|-|15
CASSEFSGFSYEQYF
TGTGCCAGCAGTGAGTTCAGCGGCTTCTCCTACGAGCAGTACTTC
>-|TRBV9|TRBJ1-1|-|14
CASSVEVQGSLAFF
TGTGCCAGCAGCGTAGAAGTCCAGGGGAGTCTGGCTTTCTTT
>-|TRBV15|TRBJ1-5|-|16
CATSRDLRASNQPQHF
TGTGCCACCAGCAGAGATCTGAGAGCTAGCAATCAGCCCCAGCATTTT
>-|TRBV4-1|TRBJ1-2|TRBD1|16
CASSPDRGPLRGGYTF
TGCGCCAGCAGCCCGGACAGGGGCCCGTTGCGCGGCGGCTACACCTTC
>-|TRBV18|TRBJ2-7|TRBD2|14
CASLHGSGSDEQYF
TGTGCCAGCTTACACGGGAGCGGGAGTGATGAGCAGTACTTC
>-|TRBV5-1|TRBJ2-1|-|13
CASSLELHNEQFF
TGCGCCAGCAGCTTGGAACTACACAATGAGCAGTTCTTC
>-|TRBV28|TRBJ1-1|TRBD1|13
CASRDRGIGEAFF
TGTGCCAGCAGGGACAGGGGAATCGGTGAAGCTTTCTTT
>-|TRBV28|TRBJ1-1|-|14
CASSLGVGGTEAFF
TGTGCCAGCTCATTAGGGGTGGGGGGCACTGAAGCTTTCTTT
>-|TRBV9|TRBJ2-5|-|14
CASSVGPGQETQYF
TGTGCCAGCAGCGTAGGTCCAGGCCAAGAGACCCAGTACTTC
>once|TRBV15|TRBJ1-2|TRBD1|17
CATSRPQGATIQYGYTF
TGTGCCACCAGCAGACCCCAGGGGGCTACGATTCAGTATGGCTACACCTTC
>-|TRBV14|TRBJ1-1|-|17
CASSLRGGDWQAAEAFF
TGTGCCAGCAGCCTAAGAGGGGGGGACTGGCAGGCGGCTGAAGCTTTCTTT
>-|TRBV30|TRBJ2-1|TRBD2|12
CAWGWGGDEQFF
TGTGCCTGGGGCTGGGGAGGGGATGAGCAGTTCTTC
>-|TRBV14|TRBJ1-4|-|16
CASSRSQGNTNEKLFF
TGTGCCAGCAGCCGATCGCAGGGAAATACTAATGAAAAACTGTTTTTT
>-|TRBV11-2|TRBJ2-7|-|15
CASSLAAGHTYEQYF
TGTGCCAGCAGCTTAGCAGCGGGCCATACCTACGAGCAGTACTTC
>-|TRBV6-1|TRBJ2-7|-|13
CASTEGPLGEQYF
TGTGCCAGCACCGAGGGCCCTCTAGGCGAGCAGTACTTC
>-|TRBV2|TRBJ2-2|-|11
CASTYSGELFF
TGTGCCAGCACATACTCCGGGGAGCTGTTTTTT
>-|TRBV7-8|TRBJ1-2|-|14
CASSLLQGGYGYTF
TGTGCCAGCAGCTTACTCCAGGGAGGCTATGGCTACACCTTC
>-|TRBV11-2|TRBJ2-7|TRBD1|16
CASSLTRGQGSYEQYF
TGTGCCAGCAGCCTCACGAGGGGACAGGGCTCCTACGAGCAGTACTTC
>few|TRBV27|TRBJ2-7|-|11
CASSSSYEQYF
TGTGCCAGCAGTTCTTCCTACGAGCAGTACTTC